A single sample is the source of the 32 T cell receptor beta chains below, sequenced in a study of radiation and T cells in renal cell carcinoma (dated by TCRdb to the early 2020s). According to the study, the label for this sample's time point signals: tumor resected at nephrectomy. The intended sense of this specimen's treatment or condition label: treatment-naive control, cytoreductive nephrectomy. The method behind the library was the immunoSEQ multiplex PCR assay. TCRdb holds this immuneACCESS table with in-frame rearrangements only. Some clones are missing; in checked studies, unresolved V genes explain under half, and the rest has no known cause. Within this sample are about 15,000 clones, with 62% of them counted one time only. The ten most abundant clones make up 15% to 20% of the sample. The sequencing used tumor tissue, collected from a patient whose treatment was nephrectomy without radiotherapy. These receptor sequences come from a man aged 60 to 75 with renal cell carcinoma.

This chain links TRBV5-4 with TRBJ1-5, with D hard to call. V was cut by 0 bases and J by 6 bases, with 13 bases left in between. CDR3 size: 15 residues. CDR1 SGHNT and CDR2 YYREEE come from the germline V gene (reference sequence). CDR3 nucleotides: TGTGCCAGCAGCTTGGATATAGGGTGGGCTCAGCCCCAGCATTTT. It translates to CASSLDIGWAQPQHF.

This clone counts as medium-sized. The chain links TRBV6-4 to TRBJ2-3; TRBD2 matches 12 bases. Germline trimming cut 5 bases from V and 2 bases from J; bases unmatched to any gene: 2. Germline V gives CDR1 MRHNA, CDR2 SNTAGT. This CDR3 contains 15 residues. The CDR3 protein is CASSSSGGATDTQYF. CDR3 in DNA: TGTGCCAGCAGTTCTAGCGGGGGGGCCACAGATACGCAGTATTTT.

Only a few counts were recorded for this clone. The chain joins TRBV30 to TRBJ2-7; D is uncertain. Between the trimmed V and J ends, which lost 3 bases and 2 bases, there was a span of 8 bases. CDR3 length: 12 amino acids. CDR1 GTSNPN and CDR2 SVGIG come from the germline V gene (reference sequence). CDR3 sequence reads: CAWSPGAYEQYF. The CDR3 bases are TGTGCCTGGAGCCCTGGAGCCTACGAGCAGTACTTC.

The CDR3 is CASSPWREGYEQYF. The CDR3 bases are TGTGCCAGCAGCCCGTGGCGGGAGGGGTACGAGCAGTACTTC. This sequence joins TRBV28 and TRBJ2-7; TRBD2 matches at 9 bases. V shed 6 bases and J 4 bases; nucleotides not matched to a gene: 7. CDR3 length: 14 residues. CDR1 is MDHEN, CDR2 SYDVKM, per germline. Looking up the rest from reference TRBV28 and TRBJ2-7 gives the full variable domain: DVKVTQSSRYLVKRTGEKVFLECVQDMDHENMFWYRQDPGLGLRLIYFSYDVKMKEKGDIPEGYSVSREKKERFSLILESASTNQTSMYLCASSPWREGYEQYFGPGTRLTVT.

The chain joins TRBV5-1 to TRBJ2-5; D gene uncertain. The CDR3 runs 16 residues. Trimming cost V 0 bases and J 5 bases, with 17 bases left between them. CDR1 and CDR2 from the germline V gene are SGHRS and YFSETQ. The CDR3 bases are TGCGCCAGCAGCTTGGGGGCTACGACCGCCGGGGAGACCCAGTACTTC. Protein: CASSLGATTAGETQYF.

The V call is TRBV5-1, the J call TRBJ1-4; no firm D call. Looked up from germline, CDR1 is SGHRS and CDR2 is YFSETQ. V lost 7 bases to trimming and J lost 8 bases, with 15 bases between them. The CDR3 sequence is 13 residues long. This CDR3 reads CASQREPGEKLFF. CDR3 sequence (DNA): TGCGCCAGCCAGAGAGAGCCAGGAGAAAAACTGTTTTTT.

This chain joins TRBV7-7 and TRBJ2-2; 8 nucleotides agree with TRBD1. The V and J ends lost 5 bases and 2 bases, in that order; junction bases with no gene match: 4. The CDR3 is made up of 15 amino acids. CDR1 and CDR2 (germline): SSHAT, FNYEAQ (reference sequence). In DNA form, the CDR3 reads TGTGCCAGCAGCAACGACAGGGGAAACACCGGGGAGCTGTTTTTT. The encoded protein is CASSNDRGNTGELFF.

The chain links TRBV4-1 to TRBJ2-7; either TRBD1 or TRBD2 may fit D (7 bases each). V shed 1 base and J shed 4 bases, with 14 bases lying between them. This CDR3 has 15 amino acids. Germline V lookup: CDR1 MGHRA, CDR2 YSYEKL. This CDR3 is CASSQGQGEGYEQYF. In DNA form, the CDR3 reads TGCGCCAGCAGCCAAGGCCAGGGGGAGGGATACGAGCAGTACTTC.

V gene TRBV19 combines with J gene TRBJ2-7; no firm D call. Trimming left V 4 bases short and J 4 bases short, with 5 bases between. CDR3 length equals 11 residues. Germline V gene data show CDR1 as LNHDA and CDR2 as SQIVND (reference sequence). The CDR3 region is CASSSWYEQYF. The CDR3 coding sequence is TGTGCCAGTAGTAGTTGGTACGAGCAGTACTTC.

The V gene is TRBV5-1, the J gene TRBJ2-3, with 9 nucleotides matching TRBD1. V was clipped by 4 bases and J by 3 bases; unmatched bases: 6. CDR1 and CDR2 (germline): SGHRS, YFSETQ. The CDR3 runs to 15 residues. This chain's CDR3 is CASSPRDRATDTQYF. DNA of the CDR3: TGCGCCAGCAGCCCCCGGGACAGGGCGACAGATACGCAGTATTTT.

The chain combines TRBV5-1 with TRBJ2-7; possibly TRBD1 or TRBD2 for D (5 bases each). Looked up from germline, CDR1 is SGHRS and CDR2 is YFSETQ. The CDR3 has 15 amino acids. V was clipped by 4 bases and J by 2 bases, with 16 bases between them. CDR3 amino acids: CASSVGTHETYEQYF. The CDR3 coding sequence is TGCGCCAGCAGCGTGGGGACGCACGAGACCTACGAGCAGTACTTC.

A single count supports this clone. The chain uses TRBV7-2 and TRBJ2-7; D is unclear. CDR3 size: 13 residues. Germline V lookup: CDR1 SGHTA, CDR2 FQGNSA. The V end was cut by 1 base, the J end by 4 bases, with 8 bases between. CDR3 protein: CASSLGSGYEQYF. In DNA form, the CDR3 reads TGTGCCAGCAGCTTAGGGTCCGGGTACGAGCAGTACTTC.

Turning to this clone: Mismatch with germline at one junction end may stem from a read error. The chain employs TRBV19 and TRBJ2-4, with D possibly TRBD1 on 6 matching bases. Germline loops: CDR1 LNHDA, CDR2 SQIVND (reference sequence). The CDR3 consists of 14 residues. The CDR3 loop is CASSPGGLDRGVHF. CDR3 in DNA: TGTGCCAGTAGCCCTGGGGGCCTAGACCGAGGTGTGCACTTC.

This clone was detected once. J is TRBJ2-1 and V is TRBV4-2, with D perhaps TRBD1 (6 bases). CDR1 is LGHNA and CDR2 is YNFKEQ in the germline V gene. V lost 1 base, J lost 5 bases, and 21 bases lay in between. The CDR3 totals 18 residues. CDR3 DNA sequence: TGTGCCAGCAGCCAAGCAGGGGCGTACAACTTAAATAACAATGAGCAGTTCTTC. Protein: CASSQAGAYNLNNNEQFF.

The chain combines TRBV6-6 with TRBJ2-5; the D gene is possibly TRBD2 (5 bases). The germline CDR1 and CDR2 sequences are MNHNY and SVGAGI (reference sequence). The CDR3 runs 16 residues. V lost 0 bases, J lost 7 bases, and 18 bases lay in between. The CDR3 DNA is TGTGCCAGCAGTTACTCTTCTAGCCTCCAAGGAGTGACCCAGTACTTC. Translating it yields CASSYSSSLQGVTQYF.

The chain joins TRBV20-1 to TRBJ2-1; D not resolved. This CDR3 comprises 11 residues. Germline values: CDR1 DFQATT, CDR2 SNEGSKA (reference sequence). Trimming stripped 5 bases from V and 6 bases from J, with 8 bases between. CDR3: CSAPGPNEQFF. The DNA for the CDR3 is TGCAGTGCTCCAGGACCCAATGAGCAGTTCTTC.

The chain carries TRBV7-9 and TRBJ2-1; maybe TRBD2 (6 bases). The CDR3 loop spans 15 amino acids. Germline lookup yields CDR1 SEHNR and CDR2 FQNEAQ (reference sequence). With 1 base removed from V and 4 bases from J, the gap between germline ends came to 11 bases. CDR3 amino acids: CASSLGGLLYNEQFF. The CDR3 DNA reads as TGTGCCAGCAGCTTAGGCGGACTATTGTACAATGAGCAGTTCTTC.

The V gene is TRBV5-1, the J gene TRBJ1-5, with a tentative D call TRBD1 (6 bases). The CDR3 spans 15 residues. Between the trimmed V and J ends, which lost 0 bases and 5 bases, there was a span of 12 bases. Germline V CDR1 and CDR2: SGHRS, YFSETQ. The DNA for the CDR3 is TGCGCCAGCAGCTTGGGCGGGGGCATATATCAGCCCCAGCATTTT. This gives the protein CASSLGGGIYQPQHF.

This clone was observed a few times. The gene calls are TRBV28 and TRBJ2-5; D could derive from TRBD1 or TRBD2 (5 bases each). The CDR3 extends over 14 amino acids. In germline, CDR1 is MDHEN, CDR2 SYDVKM. Trimming removed 6 bases at V and 7 bases at J, with 18 bases between. The chain's CDR3 is CASSSTGTLRTQYF. The DNA for the CDR3 is TGTGCCAGCAGCTCAACCGGGACCCTGAGGACCCAGTACTTC.

The chain employs TRBV5-1 and TRBJ2-1; the D is unclear. V was shortened by 2 bases and J by 5 bases, with 8 bases between the two germline ends. The germline V gene has CDR1 SGHRS and CDR2 YFSETQ. There are 13 residues in the CDR3. Here the CDR3 reads CASSFFPDNEQFF. The DNA for the CDR3 is TGCGCCAGCAGCTTCTTCCCAGACAATGAGCAGTTCTTC.

The gene calls are TRBV7-9 and TRBJ1-1; maybe TRBD1 (5 bases). V was clipped by 5 bases and J by 5 bases, with 18 bases between them. The CDR3 runs 15 residues. Looked up from germline, CDR1 is SEHNR and CDR2 is FQNEAQ (reference sequence). The CDR3 DNA sequence: TGTGCCAGCAGCCATCCCCTCTCGGGGGGAACTGAAGCTTTCTTT. It is translated as CASSHPLSGGTEAFF.

The V gene is TRBV2, the J gene TRBJ1-5; D is ambiguous. The CDR3 covers 14 residues. Trimming took off 6 bases at V and 1 base at J, with 10 bases between the two ends. Germline CDR1 is SNHLY and CDR2 is FYNNEI. In DNA, the CDR3 is TGTGCCAGCAGGTCTGGGCTCAGCAATCAGCCCCAGCATTTT. Translated: CASRSGLSNQPQHF.

The chain recombines TRBV5-4 with TRBJ2-3; 13 positions agree with TRBD2. The CDR3 runs 16 residues. V dropped 3 bases and J dropped 2; count of bases not matched to a gene: 3. Germline CDR1 reads SGHNT; CDR2 reads YYREEE (reference sequence). CDR3 DNA sequence: TGTGCCAGCAGCTGGGGACTAGCGGGAAACACAGATACGCAGTATTTT. The encoded protein is CASSWGLAGNTDTQYF. Looking up the rest from reference TRBV5-4 and TRBJ2-3 gives the full variable domain: ETGVTQSPTHLIKTRGQQVTLRCSSQSGHNTVSWYQQALGQGPQFIFQYYREEENGRGNFPPRFSGLQFPNYSSELNVNALELDDSALYLCASSWGLAGNTDTQYFGPGTRLTVL.

This clone appeared a single time. The chain uses TRBV27 and TRBJ1-5; D perhaps matches TRBD1 (5 bases). The germline V gene has CDR1 MNHEY and CDR2 SMNVEV (reference sequence). The ends were cut back, 8 bases at V and 1 base at J, with 15 bases in the middle. This CDR3 has 15 amino acids. The DNA for the CDR3 is TGTGCCAGCGGGGCTGGGGCCATCAGCAATCAGCCCCAGCATTTT. Encoded protein: CASGAGAISNQPQHF.

The gene calls are TRBV9 and TRBJ2-3; D perhaps matches TRBD2 (6 bases). CDR1 SGDLS and CDR2 YYNGEE come from the germline V gene. Trimming took 3 bases from V and 4 from J, leaving 12 bases between them. This CDR3 is 14 amino acids long. CDR3 in DNA: TGTGCCAGCAGCGGGATGTCGGGGGCAGATACGCAGTATTTT. Amino acids: CASSGMSGADTQYF.

This clone was found once. The rearrangement joins TRBV19 to TRBJ2-7, with no clear D. The CDR3 has 15 amino acids. The germline V gene encodes CDR1 LNHDA and CDR2 SQIVND (reference sequence). V lost 1 base and J lost 0, with 10 bases in between. In nucleotides, the CDR3 is TGTGCCAGTAGTATAGGGCCTTCGAGCTCCTACGAGCAGTACTTC. Translating gives CASSIGPSSSYEQYF.

In this sample, this clone turned up a few times. This chain uses TRBV28 with TRBJ1-4, with 7 bases lining up with TRBD1. Germline CDR1 reads MDHEN; CDR2 reads SYDVKM. J gave up 4 bases and V 6 bases, and 8 bases lay outside the gene matches. The CDR3 loop spans 15 amino acids. The CDR3 DNA reads TGTGCCAGCAGACTACGCCGGGACAGTAATGAAAAACTGTTTTTT. This gives the protein CASRLRRDSNEKLFF.

The chain links TRBV2 to TRBJ2-1, with 7 bases matching TRBD1. V trimming: 7 bases; J trimming: 6 bases; junction bases outside the gene matches: 9. The CDR3 sequence is 14 residues long. Germline V gene sequence: CDR1 SNHLY, CDR2 FYNNEI. In nucleotides, the CDR3 is TGTGCCAGCAATCTAATGGGACAGACCAATGAGCAGTTCTTC. This sequence encodes CASNLMGQTNEQFF.

This chain uses TRBV2 with TRBJ2-4, with TRBD1 identical over 10 bases. Germline CDR1 reads SNHLY; CDR2 reads FYNNEI. V trimming: 6 bases; J trimming: 6 bases; junction bases outside the gene matches: 2. The CDR3 extends over 13 amino acids. CDR3 DNA: TGTGCCAGCAGAAGGGACAGGGGAAACATTCAGTACTTC. Protein: CASRRDRGNIQYF.

This clone was recorded a few times. The chain uses TRBV2 and TRBJ2-6, with TRBD1 matching 11 bases. There are 17 residues in the CDR3. The germline gives CDR1 SNHLY, CDR2 FYNNEI. The ends lost 7 bases at V and 2 bases at J; junction bases unmatched: 7. The CDR3 nucleotides read TGTGCCAGCACCAAGGACAGGGGGCAGGCTGGGGCCAACGTCCTGACTTTC. This sequence encodes CASTKDRGQAGANVLTF.

The chain is built from TRBV4-2 and TRBJ2-7; TRBD1 matches at 10 bases. Germline V gene sequence: CDR1 LGHNA, CDR2 YNFKEQ. V gave up 2 bases and J gave up 6 bases; unmatched junction bases: 7. The CDR3 covers 15 residues. The CDR3 DNA reads TGTGCCAGCAGCCAACAATGGGACAGGGGAGGCGAGCAGTACTTC. This gives the protein CASSQQWDRGGEQYF.

The rearrangement links TRBV28 to TRBJ1-5; D gene uncertain. There are 12 residues in the CDR3. V gave up 11 bases and J gave up 3 bases, with 11 bases separating them. The germline V gene has CDR1 MDHEN and CDR2 SYDVKM. CDR3 in amino acids: CASWASNQPQHF. The CDR3 region has the DNA TGTGCCTCCTGGGCCTCCAATCAGCCCCAGCATTTT.